The sequence of this T cell receptor (beta chain) was determined in a study of blood T cell repertoires in COVID-19. Study background: Sample material is recorded as cDNA or gDNA derived from T cells, B-cell-depleted T cells, or PBMCs.

Trimming removed 3 bases from V and 7 bases from J; junction bases left unmatched: 9. Looked up from germline, CDR1 is MNHEY and CDR2 is SMNVEV (reference sequence). This CDR3 is built from 17 residues. In the original processing: Amplification of reference gene primers was used by the study to estimate nucleated cell counts. Assay: immunoSEQ multiplex PCR; the TCRdb copy retains only in-frame clones and omits some. That table gives V, J and clone size, and the DNA gave D and trimming. The profile shows 350,000 to 450,000 clones, 91% of them singletons. Participants' own reports of clinical history determined their cohort assignment. No more than 2 weeks before study entry, exposed participants had met a case of COVID-19.

V usage is TRBV27 and J usage is TRBJ2-1; 13 positions agree with TRBD2. Input material: PBMCs or T cells enriched from blood (not recorded which). The sequence was obtained from a woman between 40 and 50 years old who had been exposed to COVID-19. CDR3 sequence (DNA): TGTGCCAGCAGTTTCCGACGGACTAGCGGGAGATTGAATGAGCAGTTCTTC. It is translated as CASSFRRTSGRLNEQFF.